This TCR beta chain was identified during a study of metastatic and nonmetastatic thyroid tumors. Study context: Repertoires of blood and of tissue (tumor or nodule) from malignant and benign thyroid patients were compared. Findings and limits, study-wide: The study reportedly found significantly higher TCR beta diversity in malignant thyroid tumors than benign nodules, in blood and tumor.

The germline V gene encodes CDR1 MNHNS and CDR2 SASEGT. Losses at the gene ends were 7 bases for V and 3 bases for J; bases not matched to a gene: 2. This CDR3 comprises 13 residues. With respect to this clone: Its specificity is not known.

MiXCR was used by TCRdb to re-call the PCR reads. The sample shows some 15,000 clones, 33% of them seen only once. The entire patient cohort was treatment-naive prior to thyroid surgery. Sequenced input: tumor tissue. The chain joins TRBV6-1 to TRBJ2-7; 11 bases are shared with TRBD1. This clonotype originated in a male donor with papillary thyroid cancer or a benign thyroid nodule (not recorded which). Some clones in this sample may be carry-over from other donors' samples. The CDR3 loop is CASKGQGVYEQYF. In DNA, the CDR3 is TGTGCCAGCAAGGGACAGGGGGTCTACGAGCAGTACTTC.